Listed here are 18 T cell receptor beta chains from one sample, sequenced in a study of low-dose radiotherapy and immunotherapy resistance in tumors. TRAV and TRBV primers primed cDNA for both TCRalpha and TCRbeta. Amplification of TCRs used a constant-region primer and V-primer adapter for around 18 PCR cycles. MiXCR was run by TCRdb on the reads, yielding one entry per CDR3 protein. The sample lists some 94,000 distinct CDR3 sequences, around 20% occurring once. Sample time point: after trial treatment. Treatment noted: LDRT plus nivolumab, ipilimumab, low-dose cyclophosphamide and aspirin (RACIN trial). Sequencing was performed on PBMCs, taken after low-dose radiotherapy plus immunotherapy. Receptor source: a female donor with ovarian cancer.

This clonotype was seen at least ten times. The V gene is TRBV5-1, the J gene TRBJ2-2; D unresolved. The germline CDR1 and CDR2 sequences are SGHRS and YFSETQ. The CDR3 loop spans 13 amino acids. V lost 2 bases to trimming and J lost 6 bases, with 8 bases between them. CDR3 DNA: TGCGCCAGCAGCTTTGATCCGTCCGGGGAGCTGTTTTTT. The encoded protein is CASSFDPSGELFF.

This clonotype was recorded a few times. The rearrangement uses TRBV19 and TRBJ1-5; the match to TRBD1 covers 7 bases. The germline V gene has CDR1 LNHDA and CDR2 SQIVND (reference sequence). With 6 bases clipped from V and 3 bases from J, the junction kept 14 bases outside the gene matches. This CDR3 is 17 amino acids long. Here the CDR3 DNA reads TGTGCCAGTAGCCCCCTGGCCCGGGACAGCCTCAATCAGCCCCAGCATTTT. Translation gives CASSPLARDSLNQPQHF.

The chain combines TRBV6-1 with TRBJ1-4; weak D call: TRBD1 (6 bases). The germline V and J ends were trimmed by 4 bases and 10 bases, with 22 bases remaining between them. CDR1 MNHNS and CDR2 SASEGT come from the germline V gene. This CDR3 is 16 amino acids long. CDR3 nucleotides: TGTGCCAGCAGTGCCAGCCGGTGGACAGAAGCTGGAAAACTGTTTTTT. This gives the protein CASSASRWTEAGKLFF.

Worth noting for this clonotype: This probably arose from a read error, given a far larger clone one base away. The rearrangement uses TRBV6-5 and TRBJ1-5, with D uncertain. Deletions cut 8 bases from V and 5 bases from J, with 7 bases between. Germline CDR1 is MNHEY and CDR2 is SVGAGI. The CDR3 runs to 11 residues. The CDR3 nucleotides read TGTGCCAGCGGTACTTATCAGCCCCAGCATTTT. This codes for CASGTYQPQHF.

This clonotype was picked up a small number of times. This rearrangement joins TRBV20-1 to TRBJ2-2; TRBD1 or TRBD2 may be the D gene (5 bases each). Trimming left V 3 bases short and J 4 bases short, with 12 bases between. Per the germline V gene, CDR1 is DFQATT and CDR2 is SNEGSKA (reference sequence). This CDR3 spans 14 amino acids. The CDR3 region is CSASSGAGTGELFF. For the CDR3, the DNA is TGCAGTGCTAGTTCTGGGGCGGGCACCGGGGAGCTGTTTTTT.

The CDR3 coding sequence is TGTGCCAGCTCACCTTCTACCTCCAATGAGCAGTTCTTC. Translation gives CASSPSTSNEQFF. The chain recombines TRBV18 with TRBJ2-1; D is unclear. The CDR3 runs to 13 residues. In germline, CDR1 is KGHSH, CDR2 LQKENI. Trimming cost V 3 bases and J 6 bases, with 9 bases left between them. The entire variable domain, with the rest obtained from reference TRBV18 and TRBJ2-1, is as follows: NAGVMQNPRHLVRRRGQEARLRCSPMKGHSHVYWYRQLPEEGLKFMVYLQKENIIDESGMPKERFSAEFPKEGPSILRIQQVVRGDSAAYFCASSPSTSNEQFFGPGTRLTVL.

This clonotype was recorded many times. Written as DNA, the CDR3 is TGCAGTGCTAGCCGGGGGGAAAGCTCCTACAATGAGCAGTTCTTC. Amino acids: CSASRGESSYNEQFF. This rearrangement joins TRBV20-1 to TRBJ2-1; 7 nucleotides agree with TRBD2. V was clipped by 3 bases and J by 0 bases; unmatched bases: 5. This CDR3 comprises 15 residues. CDR1 and CDR2 from the germline V gene are DFQATT and SNEGSKA (reference sequence).

This clonotype was detected many times. The rearrangement uses TRBV6-2 or TRBV6-3 and TRBJ2-7; possible D gene TRBD1, 6 bases. The CDR3 is made up of 14 amino acids. The V gene lost 5 bases and the J gene lost 3 bases, with 14 bases spanning the gap. Looked up from germline, CDR1 is MNHEY and CDR2 is SVGEGT. The CDR3 protein is CASSQKLRGYEQYF. Written as DNA, the CDR3 is TGTGCCAGCAGTCAGAAGCTCAGGGGCTACGAGCAGTACTTC.

This clonotype was counted at least ten times. V usage is TRBV5-1 and J usage is TRBJ2-5, with 7 bases that match TRBD2. The CDR3 has 16 residues. Looked up from germline, CDR1 is SGHRS and CDR2 is YFSETQ. With V trimmed by 4 bases and J by 2 bases, 11 bases remained unmatched. CDR3 in amino acids: CASSRRAGVTQETQYF. The CDR3 nucleotides are TGCGCCAGCAGCCGCCGCGCGGGGGTGACACAAGAGACCCAGTACTTC.

In its sample, this clonotype was seen many times. The gene calls are TRBV12-3 or TRBV12-4 and TRBJ2-3; 11 bases match TRBD2. V lost 6 bases and J lost 2; bases outside the gene matches: 4. The CDR3 totals 15 residues. The CDR3 reads CASRSTSGDTDTQYF. The CDR3 nucleotides are TGTGCCAGCAGATCGACTAGCGGGGACACAGATACGCAGTATTTT.

This clonotype showed up many times. This chain joins TRBV11-3 and TRBJ2-1, with D tentatively TRBD2 (6 bases). This CDR3 region has 16 residues. Per germline, CDR1 SGHNT and CDR2 YENEEA. The V end was cut by 8 bases, the J end by 1 base, with 18 bases between. DNA of the CDR3: TGTGCCAGCGGCATAGCGGTTGGGGGTTCCTACAATGAGCAGTTCTTC. Protein product: CASGIAVGGSYNEQFF. Complete variable domain (other parts from reference TRBV11-3 and TRBJ2-1): EAGVVQSPRYKIIEKKQPVAFWCNPISGHNTLYWYLQNLGQGPELLIRYENEEAVDDSQLPKDRFSAERLKGVDSTLKIQPAELGDSAVYLCASGIAVGGSYNEQFFGPGTRLTVL.

As regards this clonotype: Only one base separates this from a far larger clonotype, so it likely reflects a read error. The genes are TRBV5-5 and TRBJ2-1; 10 nucleotides line up with TRBD1. The CDR3 has 17 residues. With 3 bases clipped from V and 13 bases from J, the junction kept 19 bases outside the gene matches. Germline V gene sequence: CDR1 SGHKS, CDR2 YYEKEE (reference sequence). The DNA for the CDR3 is TGTGCCAGCAGCTCGCCGGGACAGGGGCGGAGACGGGAGACCCAGTTCTTC. Protein product: CASSSPGQGRRRETQFF.

The chain is built from TRBV27 and TRBJ1-2; no definite D call. In germline, CDR1 is MNHEY, CDR2 SMNVEV (reference sequence). This CDR3 has 10 residues. Trimming took off 11 bases at V and 4 bases at J, with 8 bases between the two ends. CDR3 loop: CAPPAYGYTF. DNA of the CDR3: TGTGCCCCCCCGGCCTATGGCTACACCTTC.

This clonotype has at least ten counts. V and J are TRBV7-9 and TRBJ2-1; 10 bases align to TRBD2. Germline assignment: CDR1 SEHNR and CDR2 FQNEAQ (reference sequence). J gave up 4 bases and V 5 bases, and 2 bases lay outside the gene matches. The CDR3 is 14 residues long. Here the CDR3 DNA reads TGTGCCAGCAGCGCTAGCGGGAGTTACAATGAGCAGTTCTTC. Protein sequence: CASSASGSYNEQFF.

This clonotype was observed many times. This chain links TRBV7-3 with TRBJ2-3; 8 positions agree with TRBD2. Germline V CDR1 and CDR2: SGHTA, FQGTGA. Losses at the gene ends were 5 bases for V and 2 bases for J; bases not matched to a gene: 6. This CDR3 is built from 15 residues. CDR3 nucleotides: TGTGCCAGCAGCCCGAGCGGGAGCGACACAGATACGCAGTATTTT. This sequence encodes CASSPSGSDTDTQYF. The entire variable domain, with the rest obtained from reference TRBV7-3 and TRBJ2-3, is as follows: GAGVSQTPSNKVTEKGKYVELRCDPISGHTALYWYRQSLGQGPEFLIYFQGTGAADDSGLPNDRFFAVRPEGSVSTLKIQRTERGDSAVYLCASSPSGSDTDTQYFGPGTRLTVL.

This clonotype occurred many times. This chain links TRBV27 with TRBJ2-7, with no clear D. There are 14 residues in the CDR3. Trimming cost V 2 bases and J 3 bases, with 11 bases left between them. The V gene's germline CDR1 is MNHEY and CDR2 SMNVEV (reference sequence). The CDR3 DNA is TGTGCCAGCAGTTTAAGTGAGACTCACTACGAGCAGTACTTC. Amino acid sequence: CASSLSETHYEQYF.

On this clonotype: With a much larger clone just one base away, this may be a read error. This rearrangement joins TRBV10-2 to TRBJ1-2; 9 nucleotides match TRBD1. CDR1 and CDR2 (germline): WSHSY, SAAADI. Unmatched junction bases numbered 3, after V lost 6 bases and J lost 7 bases. There are 12 residues in the CDR3. The DNA for the CDR3 is TGCGCCAGCAGCTGGGACAGGGTTGGCTACACCTTC. Translated: CASSWDRVGYTF.

This clonotype was seen many times. The V and J genes are TRBV15 and TRBJ1-3; TRBD1 is a possible D gene (5 bases). Looked up from germline, CDR1 is LNHNV and CDR2 is YYDKDF (reference sequence). V dropped 9 bases and J dropped 0 bases, with 15 bases sitting between them. The CDR3 spans 15 residues. CDR3 sequence (DNA): TGTGCCACAAGCCGGGACGTAAGCTCTGGAAACACCATATATTTT. It encodes CATSRDVSSGNTIYF.